This TCR beta chain was observed in a study of response to subunit inactivated influenza vaccine. General study findings and limits: A suggestion made by the authors is that each seasonal influenza vaccination recruits few new T cells.

CDR3 length: 19 amino acids. The germline CDR1 and CDR2 sequences are SSHAT and FNYEAQ (reference sequence). Comment on this clonotype: The antigen is not known. A read error may produce the germline difference seen at one junction end.

TCRdb ran MiXCR on the RT-PCR reads and lists one entry per CDR3 protein. The sample holds fewer than 600,000 distinct CDR3 sequences, about 7.2% seen once. This clonotype was obtained from a man aged 50 to 75 who received an inactivated influenza vaccine. The chain links TRBV7-7 to TRBJ1-5; 10 positions agree with TRBD1. The source material was PBMCs from blood, sampled less than 30 months after vaccination. CDR3 nucleotide sequence: TGTGCTAGCAGCCCATGGACCGGGACAGGGGCGATTAGCAATCAGCCCCAGCATTTT. The encoded protein is CASSPWTGTGAISNQPQHF.